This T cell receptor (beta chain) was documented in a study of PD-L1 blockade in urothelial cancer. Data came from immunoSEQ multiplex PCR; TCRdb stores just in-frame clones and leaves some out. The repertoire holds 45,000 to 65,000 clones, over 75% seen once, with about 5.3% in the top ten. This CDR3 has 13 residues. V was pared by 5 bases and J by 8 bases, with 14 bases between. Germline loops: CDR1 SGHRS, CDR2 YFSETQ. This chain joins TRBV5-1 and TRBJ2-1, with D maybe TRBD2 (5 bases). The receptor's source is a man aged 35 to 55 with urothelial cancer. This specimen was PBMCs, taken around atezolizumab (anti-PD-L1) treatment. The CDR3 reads CASSEAVSDEQFF. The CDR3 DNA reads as TGCGCCAGCAGTGAGGCGGTTAGCGATGAGCAGTTCTTC.